This is a list of T cell receptor beta chains from one sample in a study of shared clonotypes between healthy human individuals. Some clones are missing from TCRdb's copy, which holds only in-frame ones; the method was immunoSEQ multiplex PCR. The profile shows 950,000 to 1,100,000 clones, 75% to 85% of them singletons. Sequencing input: memory CD4+ T cells from PBMCs. These TCRs come from a man between 18 and 35 years old in good health. Some clones in this sample may be carry-over from other donors' samples. CDR3s include the opening cysteine and the closing phenylalanine or tryptophan. The order of the fields is CDR3 DNA, CDR3 protein, V gene, clone size, J gene, CDR3 length, D gene. D genes are given only for firm matches. Rows give clone size only sometimes, using once, few, many, or a class for an expanded clone.

cdr3_nt: TGTGCCAGCAGTGAATATGGTTGGGAACTCGCAGATACGCAGTATTTT
cdr3_aa: CASSEYGWELADTQYF
v_call: TRBV2
clone_size: NA
j_call: TRBJ2-3
cdr3_length: 16
d_call: NA

cdr3_nt: TGTGCCAGCAGCGGGGACCCACGCTCTGGGGCCAACGTCCTGACTTTC
cdr3_aa: CASSGDPRSGANVLTF
v_call: TRBV9
clone_size: NA
j_call: TRBJ2-6
cdr3_length: 16
d_call: NA

cdr3_nt: TGTGCCAGCAGCCACCCTTACGAGCAGTACTTC
cdr3_aa: CASSHPYEQYF
v_call: TRBV28
clone_size: once
j_call: TRBJ2-7
cdr3_length: 11
d_call: NA

cdr3_nt: TGTGCCAGCAGCATTTCGACAGGGTTCAACACTGAAGCTTTCTTT
cdr3_aa: CASSISTGFNTEAFF
v_call: TRBV21-1
clone_size: NA
j_call: TRBJ1-1
cdr3_length: 15
d_call: NA

cdr3_nt: TGCGCCAGCAGCTTGGAGCCGGGGGCGCGGGAGACCCAGTACTTC
cdr3_aa: CASSLEPGARETQYF
v_call: TRBV5-1
clone_size: NA
j_call: TRBJ2-5
cdr3_length: 15
d_call: NA

cdr3_nt: TGTGCCAGCAGGTGGACAGACAGGAATCAGCCCCAGCATTTT
cdr3_aa: CASRWTDRNQPQHF
v_call: TRBV28
clone_size: few
j_call: TRBJ1-5
cdr3_length: 14
d_call: NA

cdr3_nt: TGCGCCAGCAGCCAAGGGGACAGGTTGAACACTGAAGCTTTCTTT
cdr3_aa: CASSQGDRLNTEAFF
v_call: TRBV4-3
clone_size: NA
j_call: TRBJ1-1
cdr3_length: 15
d_call: TRBD1

cdr3_nt: TGTGCCAGCAGCTTAGCGGGGGGACAGTACTACAATGAGCAGTTCTTC
cdr3_aa: CASSLAGGQYYNEQFF
v_call: TRBV7-2
clone_size: NA
j_call: TRBJ2-1
cdr3_length: 16
d_call: NA

cdr3_nt: TGTGCCACCAGCAGCCGGACAGGGAATAGAAACACCATATATTTT
cdr3_aa: CATSSRTGNRNTIYF
v_call: TRBV15
clone_size: NA
j_call: TRBJ1-3
cdr3_length: 15
d_call: TRBD1

cdr3_nt: TGCGCCAGCCGTCGTGCACCGGGACAAATGAACACTGAAGCTTTCTTT
cdr3_aa: CASRRAPGQMNTEAFF
v_call: TRBV5-1
clone_size: NA
j_call: TRBJ1-1
cdr3_length: 16
d_call: NA

cdr3_nt: TGTGCCAGCAGCTTGAGTTCAGGGGCTGGCACAGATACGCAGTATTTT
cdr3_aa: CASSLSSGAGTDTQYF
v_call: TRBV5-4
clone_size: once
j_call: TRBJ2-3
cdr3_length: 16
d_call: NA

cdr3_nt: TGCGCCAGCAGCTTGGCCACAGGGAACACTGAAGCTTTCTTT
cdr3_aa: CASSLATGNTEAFF
v_call: TRBV5-1
clone_size: NA
j_call: TRBJ1-1
cdr3_length: 14
d_call: NA

cdr3_nt: TGTGCCAGCAGCGTTAGGGACTCATCCTACGAGCAGTACTTC
cdr3_aa: CASSVRDSSYEQYF
v_call: TRBV9
clone_size: NA
j_call: TRBJ2-7
cdr3_length: 14
d_call: NA

cdr3_nt: TGTGCCAGCAATACCCCCCGGACAGTCTACGAGCAGTACTTC
cdr3_aa: CASNTPRTVYEQYF
v_call: TRBV28
clone_size: NA
j_call: TRBJ2-7
cdr3_length: 14
d_call: NA

cdr3_nt: TGCGCCAGCAGCTTGGTTGTAGCGGGAGGGAATGAGCAGTTCTTC
cdr3_aa: CASSLVVAGGNEQFF
v_call: TRBV5-1
clone_size: NA
j_call: TRBJ2-1
cdr3_length: 15
d_call: TRBD2

cdr3_nt: TGTGCCAGCAATGCACTAGCGGGCCATACTTCCTACGAGCAGTACTTC
cdr3_aa: CASNALAGHTSYEQYF
v_call: TRBV28
clone_size: few
j_call: TRBJ2-7
cdr3_length: 16
d_call: TRBD2

cdr3_nt: TGTGCCAGCACAAAGGGCCCGGGCACTGAAGCTTTCTTT
cdr3_aa: CASTKGPGTEAFF
v_call: TRBV6-6
clone_size: NA
j_call: TRBJ1-1
cdr3_length: 13
d_call: NA

cdr3_nt: TGTGCCAGCAGCCCCCGGAGGGGGTGGAATCAGCCCCAGCATTTT
cdr3_aa: CASSPRRGWNQPQHF
v_call: TRBV28
clone_size: NA
j_call: TRBJ1-5
cdr3_length: 15
d_call: NA

cdr3_nt: TGTGCCATCAGCCGACTAGCGGAGACCCAAGAGACCCAGTACTTC
cdr3_aa: CAISRLAETQETQYF
v_call: TRBV10-3
clone_size: NA
j_call: TRBJ2-5
cdr3_length: 15
d_call: TRBD2

cdr3_nt: TGCGCCAGCAGCGTTCGACAGGGGGCTGGAGTCACTGAAGCTTTCTTT
cdr3_aa: CASSVRQGAGVTEAFF
v_call: TRBV5-1
clone_size: NA
j_call: TRBJ1-1
cdr3_length: 16
d_call: TRBD1

cdr3_nt: TGTGCCAGTCCCTCGAGGGGCGAGGTTGGAGAGACCCAGTACTTC
cdr3_aa: CASPSRGEVGETQYF
v_call: TRBV27
clone_size: NA
j_call: TRBJ2-5
cdr3_length: 15
d_call: NA

cdr3_nt: TGTGCCAGCAGCTCCCGTTCAGCAGGGGCCTATGGCTACACCTTC
cdr3_aa: CASSSRSAGAYGYTF
v_call: TRBV9
clone_size: NA
j_call: TRBJ1-2
cdr3_length: 15
d_call: NA

cdr3_nt: TGTGCCAGCAGTTCGACAGGATTCTGGGGGACCCAGTACTTC
cdr3_aa: CASSSTGFWGTQYF
v_call: TRBV7-9
clone_size: NA
j_call: TRBJ2-5
cdr3_length: 14
d_call: NA

cdr3_nt: TGCGCCAGCAGCCTAGGACTGAGCGGGGAGACCCAGTACTTC
cdr3_aa: CASSLGLSGETQYF
v_call: TRBV5-1
clone_size: few
j_call: TRBJ2-5
cdr3_length: 14
d_call: NA

cdr3_nt: TGTGCCAGTAGTCCACGGAGGATAGGCTTCTATGGCTACACCTTC
cdr3_aa: CASSPRRIGFYGYTF
v_call: TRBV19
clone_size: NA
j_call: TRBJ1-2
cdr3_length: 15
d_call: NA

cdr3_nt: TGCAGCGCCGACGGGGGGCCCAGTGGCTACACCTTC
cdr3_aa: CSADGGPSGYTF
v_call: TRBV29-1
clone_size: NA
j_call: TRBJ1-2
cdr3_length: 12
d_call: NA

cdr3_nt: TGTGCCAGCAGCTTGCGACAGGGGAGTCAGCCCCAGCATTTT
cdr3_aa: CASSLRQGSQPQHF
v_call: TRBV7-2
clone_size: NA
j_call: TRBJ1-5
cdr3_length: 14
d_call: TRBD1

cdr3_nt: TGTGCCAGCAGCGTCGGCGGCGGGGAAAGCACAGATACGCAGTATTTT
cdr3_aa: CASSVGGGESTDTQYF
v_call: TRBV9
clone_size: NA
j_call: TRBJ2-3
cdr3_length: 16
d_call: NA

cdr3_nt: TGTGCCAGCAATCCTAGCGGGAGGGCGGGGACCGGGGAGCTGTTTTTT
cdr3_aa: CASNPSGRAGTGELFF
v_call: TRBV2
clone_size: NA
j_call: TRBJ2-2
cdr3_length: 16
d_call: TRBD2

cdr3_nt: TGTGCCAGTAGTGTAGGGGTGAATCAGCCCCAGCATTTT
cdr3_aa: CASSVGVNQPQHF
v_call: TRBV19
clone_size: NA
j_call: TRBJ1-5
cdr3_length: 13
d_call: NA

cdr3_nt: TGTGCCAGCAGCCCCCCCCACGACGGTAATCAGCCCCAGCATTTT
cdr3_aa: CASSPPHDGNQPQHF
v_call: TRBV6-6
clone_size: NA
j_call: TRBJ1-5
cdr3_length: 15
d_call: NA

cdr3_nt: TGTGCCAGCAGCTTAGCCGGGACTCAAGGGGATGAGCAGTTCTTC
cdr3_aa: CASSLAGTQGDEQFF
v_call: TRBV7-2
clone_size: NA
j_call: TRBJ2-1
cdr3_length: 15
d_call: NA

cdr3_nt: TGTGCCAGCACCGTGGGAACGGAGGAAAAACTGTTTTTT
cdr3_aa: CASTVGTEEKLFF
v_call: TRBV28
clone_size: NA
j_call: TRBJ1-4
cdr3_length: 13
d_call: NA

cdr3_nt: TGTGCCAGCGGACAGGGGGGGAGGAACACTGAAGCTTTCTTT
cdr3_aa: CASGQGGRNTEAFF
v_call: TRBV28
clone_size: NA
j_call: TRBJ1-1
cdr3_length: 14
d_call: TRBD1

cdr3_nt: TGTGCCAGCAGTGTGTTCAGCATGAACACTGAAGCTTTCTTT
cdr3_aa: CASSVFSMNTEAFF
v_call: TRBV2
clone_size: NA
j_call: TRBJ1-1
cdr3_length: 14
d_call: NA

cdr3_nt: TGTGCCAGCTCCCTTAGACTAGCGGGGTCGAACACCGGGGAGCTGTTTTTT
cdr3_aa: CASSLRLAGSNTGELFF
v_call: TRBV18
clone_size: NA
j_call: TRBJ2-2
cdr3_length: 17
d_call: TRBD2

cdr3_nt: TGTGCCAGCAGCTTAGCGGGAGGCCGACCTTACAGGGGGGAGCAGTACTTC
cdr3_aa: CASSLAGGRPYRGEQYF
v_call: TRBV7-8
clone_size: few
j_call: TRBJ2-7
cdr3_length: 17
d_call: TRBD1

cdr3_nt: TGTGCCAGCTCACCCCCTCAAGGGGCGAACACTGAAGCTTTCTTT
cdr3_aa: CASSPPQGANTEAFF
v_call: TRBV18
clone_size: NA
j_call: TRBJ1-1
cdr3_length: 15
d_call: NA

cdr3_nt: TGTGCCAGCAGCGTAGCTACGGGAGGCTACACCTTC
cdr3_aa: CASSVATGGYTF
v_call: TRBV9
clone_size: once
j_call: TRBJ1-2
cdr3_length: 12
d_call: NA

cdr3_nt: TGCGCCAGCAGCTTGGTGCCTAGCGGGGCCGACAATGAGCAGTTCTTC
cdr3_aa: CASSLVPSGADNEQFF
v_call: TRBV5-1
clone_size: NA
j_call: TRBJ2-1
cdr3_length: 16
d_call: TRBD2

cdr3_nt: TGCGCCAGCAGCCAAGTGGGACATCTCTACAATGAGCAGTTCTTC
cdr3_aa: CASSQVGHLYNEQFF
v_call: TRBV4-1
clone_size: NA
j_call: TRBJ2-1
cdr3_length: 15
d_call: NA

cdr3_nt: TGTGCCAGCAGCTCCGGGACAGGGGGTTACAATGAGCAGTTCTTC
cdr3_aa: CASSSGTGGYNEQFF
v_call: TRBV5-6
clone_size: NA
j_call: TRBJ2-1
cdr3_length: 15
d_call: TRBD1

cdr3_nt: TGTGCCAGCCTCATCACAGAGAACACTGAAGCTTTCTTT
cdr3_aa: CASLITENTEAFF
v_call: TRBV18
clone_size: NA
j_call: TRBJ1-1
cdr3_length: 13
d_call: NA

cdr3_nt: TGTGCCAGCAGTTTACGAGCGGGAGGTGTGGACAAAGCCAAAAACATTCAGTACTTC
cdr3_aa: CASSLRAGGVDKAKNIQYF
v_call: TRBV27
clone_size: NA
j_call: TRBJ2-4
cdr3_length: 19
d_call: TRBD2

cdr3_nt: TGTGCCAGCGCGAGGGACGGCTCCTACGAGCAGTACTTC
cdr3_aa: CASARDGSYEQYF
v_call: TRBV6-6
clone_size: NA
j_call: TRBJ2-7
cdr3_length: 13
d_call: NA

cdr3_nt: TGCGCCAGCAGCTTGGCGGCGGGGACCAACTATGGCTACACCTTC
cdr3_aa: CASSLAAGTNYGYTF
v_call: TRBV5-1
clone_size: once
j_call: TRBJ1-2
cdr3_length: 15
d_call: NA

cdr3_nt: TGCGCCAGCAGCCAGGGTAGCGGGAGGTTCTACGAGCAGTACTTC
cdr3_aa: CASSQGSGRFYEQYF
v_call: TRBV4-3
clone_size: NA
j_call: TRBJ2-7
cdr3_length: 15
d_call: TRBD2

cdr3_nt: TGTGCCAGCAGCGTAGGGGGAGCAGATACGCAGTATTTT
cdr3_aa: CASSVGGADTQYF
v_call: TRBV9
clone_size: NA
j_call: TRBJ2-3
cdr3_length: 13
d_call: NA

cdr3_nt: TGTGCCAGCAGCCCGATATCCGGGACAAGAACAAATGAGCAGTTCTTC
cdr3_aa: CASSPISGTRTNEQFF
v_call: TRBV11-2
clone_size: NA
j_call: TRBJ2-1
cdr3_length: 16
d_call: NA

cdr3_nt: TGTGCCAGCAGTTTGGGGGGGACAGAGAATCAGCCCCAGCATTTT
cdr3_aa: CASSLGGTENQPQHF
v_call: TRBV28
clone_size: once
j_call: TRBJ1-5
cdr3_length: 15
d_call: TRBD1

cdr3_nt: TGTGCCAGCAGGACAGGGGGCAGCGGCTATGGCTACACCTTC
cdr3_aa: CASRTGGSGYGYTF
v_call: TRBV6-1
clone_size: NA
j_call: TRBJ1-2
cdr3_length: 14
d_call: TRBD1